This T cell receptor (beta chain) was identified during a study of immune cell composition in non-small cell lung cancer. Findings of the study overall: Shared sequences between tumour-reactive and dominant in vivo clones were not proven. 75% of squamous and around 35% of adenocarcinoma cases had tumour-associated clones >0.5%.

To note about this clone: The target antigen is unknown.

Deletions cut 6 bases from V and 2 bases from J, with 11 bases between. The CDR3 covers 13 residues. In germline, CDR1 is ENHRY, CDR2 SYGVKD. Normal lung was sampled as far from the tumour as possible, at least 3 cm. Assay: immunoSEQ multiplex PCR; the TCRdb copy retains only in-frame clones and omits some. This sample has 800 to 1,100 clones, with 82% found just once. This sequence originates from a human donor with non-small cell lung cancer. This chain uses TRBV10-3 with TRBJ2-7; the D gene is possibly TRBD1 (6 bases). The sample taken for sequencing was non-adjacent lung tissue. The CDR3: CAIRPTGTYEQYF. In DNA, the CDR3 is TGTGCCATCAGACCTACAGGGACCTACGAGCAGTACTTC.